These 9 T cell receptor beta chains came from one sample sequenced in a study of T cells in Graves' hyperthyroidism and ophthalmopathy. Amplification targeted TCR beta CDR3 regions from RNA transcripts. HTBI primers were the set used in a first-round RT-PCR of the TCR CDR3. TCRdb re-derived calls from the multiplex PCR reads in MiXCR, one entry per CDR3 protein. The data contain around 240,000 distinct CDR3 sequences, more than 12% of them singletons. Sequenced material: blood. These receptor sequences come from a woman aged 40 to 50 with Graves' hyperthyroidism that later progressed to Graves' ophthalmopathy.

The chain links TRBV20-1 to TRBJ1-5, with D possibly matching TRBD1 (6 bases). V shed 8 bases and J shed 3 bases, with 20 bases lying between them. The germline V gene encodes CDR1 DFQATT and CDR2 SNEGSKA (reference sequence). The CDR3 sequence is 15 residues long. The CDR3 nucleotides are TGCAGTACTCTTCAGGGGCCACTACTCAATCAGCCCCAGCATTTT. Amino acid sequence: CSTLQGPLLNQPQHF.

This clonotype has a count of ten or more. The chain recombines TRBV12-3 or TRBV12-4 with TRBJ1-6; D remains ambiguous. CDR3 length: 13 residues. V was pared by 6 bases and J by 10 bases, with 13 bases between. The CDR3 region has the DNA TGTGCCAGCAGACCCGACAAACCGTCACCCCTCCACTTT. Translating gives CASRPDKPSPLHF.

This clonotype was recorded at least ten times. This sequence joins TRBV28 and TRBJ2-1, with TRBD2 matching 8 bases. The CDR3 loop spans 14 amino acids. V was pared by 4 bases and J by 8 bases, with 7 bases of the junction left unmatched. Germline V gene sequence: CDR1 MDHEN, CDR2 SYDVKM. The CDR3 spells CASSSAGDDDEQFF. Written as DNA, the CDR3 is TGTGCCAGCAGTTCAGCGGGAGACGACGATGAGCAGTTCTTC.

This clonotype was seen many times. The gene calls are TRBV12-3 or TRBV12-4 and TRBJ2-1; 7 nucleotides line up with TRBD2. Trimming took 3 bases from V and 6 from J; bases not matched to a gene: 8. The CDR3 has 15 amino acids. The CDR3 region has the DNA TGTGCCAGCAGTTTGTCTAGCGGAGTCCTCAATGAGCAGTTCTTC. Translating gives CASSLSSGVLNEQFF.

This clonotype was seen repeatedly, ten times or more. V and J are TRBV3-1 and TRBJ2-2; D is undetermined. V gave up 1 base and J gave up 3 bases, with 6 bases separating them. Germline CDR1 is LGHDT and CDR2 is YNNKEL (reference sequence). The CDR3 is 14 residues long. Here the CDR3 reads CASSQGRDTGELFF. CDR3 coding DNA: TGTGCCAGCAGCCAAGGCCGGGACACCGGGGAGCTGTTTTTT.

This clonotype was detected ten times or more. V usage is TRBV6-1 and J usage is TRBJ1-5, with D possibly matching TRBD1 (6 bases). V lost 6 bases, J lost 0 bases, and 12 bases lay in between. The CDR3 loop spans 15 amino acids. CDR1 and CDR2 (germline): MNHNS, SASEGT. For the CDR3, the DNA is TGTGCCAGCAGATCAGGGGACCGTAGCAATCAGCCCCAGCATTTT. Translating it yields CASRSGDRSNQPQHF.

This clonotype came up a few times. The rearrangement joins TRBV19 to TRBJ2-2; 9 bases map to TRBD1. Germline V gene sequence: CDR1 LNHDA, CDR2 SQIVND (reference sequence). Trimming cost V 4 bases and J 3 bases; bases outside gene matches: 3. The length of the CDR3 is 15 residues. In DNA, the CDR3 is TGTGCCAGTAGTACACAGGGGGCGGACACCGGGGAGCTGTTTTTT. Amino acid sequence: CASSTQGADTGELFF.

This clonotype appeared many times. This sequence joins TRBV28 and TRBJ1-2; weak D call: TRBD1 (6 bases). Germline V gene data show CDR1 as MDHEN and CDR2 as SYDVKM. CDR3 length: 13 residues. Trimming cost V 3 bases and J 5 bases, with 10 bases left between them. The CDR3, as DNA: TGTGCCAGCAGTTTCAACAGGGAGTATGGCTACACCTTC. Encoded protein: CASSFNREYGYTF.

This clonotype occurred a few times. The V call is TRBV19, the J call TRBJ1-2; possible D gene TRBD1, 6 bases. Trimming left V 11 bases short and J 2 bases short, with 18 bases between. Per germline, CDR1 LNHDA and CDR2 SQIVND (reference sequence). CDR3 length: 14 residues. The CDR3 DNA follows: TGTGCCTGCAAAACTAGGGGGGTCAACTATGGCTACACCTTC. The encoded protein is CACKTRGVNYGYTF.